What follows are 30 T cell receptor beta chains derived from one specimen sequenced in a study of lymphopenia after photon versus proton radiotherapy (dated 2019 in TCRdb). Library construction relied on the immunoSEQ multiplex PCR assay. Not all clones reach the TCRdb copy of this immuneACCESS table, which keeps in-frame sequences only. Checked studies attribute under half of the gap to unresolved V genes and leave the rest unexplained. Across this sample there are about 39,000 clones, with 92% seen only once. The top ten clones comprise roughly 15% of the sample. The source was peripheral blood, collected from a patient treated with photon-based radiotherapy. The receptors originated from a man in his sixties with cholangiocarcinoma.

About this clone itself: The junction departs from the called germline gene at one end, perhaps through a read error. V is TRBV7-3 and J is TRBJ1-1; D ambiguous. The V gene's germline CDR1 is SGHTA and CDR2 FQGTGA. The CDR3 consists of 12 residues. CDR3 DNA sequence: TGTGCCAGCAGCTACACCCTCCAGACACCGGTATTT. Residues: CASSYTLQTPVF.

This clone has a handful of counts. The V call is TRBV4-1, the J call TRBJ2-1, with D unresolved. CDR3 size: 18 residues. CDR1 is MGHRA and CDR2 is YSYEKL in the germline V gene. Trimming stripped 0 bases from V and 3 bases from J, with 18 bases between. CDR3 loop: CASSQDTVGSANYNEQFF. CDR3 nucleotide sequence: TGCGCCAGCAGCCAAGATACTGTCGGGTCGGCGAACTACAATGAGCAGTTCTTC.

This chain uses TRBV7-9 with TRBJ2-6; TRBD2 might be the D (6 bases). The CDR3 extends over 18 amino acids. The germline gives CDR1 SEHNR, CDR2 FQNEAQ (reference sequence). V was cut by 5 bases and J by 0 bases, with 17 bases left in between. The CDR3, as DNA: TGTGCCAGCAGCCCGGACCGGGACTCAAGCTCTGGGGCCAACGTCCTGACTTTC. Translation gives CASSPDRDSSSGANVLTF.

The chain recombines TRBV19 with TRBJ1-1; D unclear. Looked up from germline, CDR1 is LNHDA and CDR2 is SQIVND (reference sequence). V was clipped by 4 bases and J by 2 bases, with 11 bases between them. The CDR3 covers 14 residues. The chain's CDR3 is CASSTPPGNTEAFF. CDR3 DNA: TGTGCCAGTAGTACCCCACCAGGCAACACTGAAGCTTTCTTT.

V usage is TRBV5-5 and J usage is TRBJ2-3; no definite D call. Trimming removed 4 bases from V and 1 base from J, with 10 bases in between. CDR1 and CDR2 (germline): SGHKS, YYEKEE (reference sequence). The CDR3 runs 14 residues. CDR3 sequence (DNA): TGTGCCAGCAGCCCGAGACCTGGCACAGATACGCAGTATTTT. Its translation: CASSPRPGTDTQYF.

This clone appeared a single time. The chain uses TRBV28 and TRBJ1-3; D gene uncertain. The germline V and J ends were trimmed by 2 bases and 4 bases, with 9 bases remaining between them. This CDR3 has 14 residues. Germline CDR1 and CDR2: MDHEN and SYDVKM. The CDR3 spells CASSLQLAGNTIYF. The CDR3 DNA follows: TGTGCCAGCAGTTTACAACTCGCGGGAAACACCATATATTTT.

The chain links TRBV29-1 to TRBJ2-5, with TRBD2 matching over 10 bases. This CDR3 has 15 amino acids. V was clipped by 3 bases and J by 5 bases; unmatched bases: 9. The germline V gene encodes CDR1 SQVTM and CDR2 ANQGSEA. CDR3: CSVDGPSGRGETQYF. The CDR3 region has the DNA TGCAGCGTTGATGGGCCTAGCGGGAGAGGCGAGACCCAGTACTTC.

This chain uses TRBV11-2 with TRBJ2-7; D perhaps matches TRBD1 (6 bases). The V end was cut by 1 base, the J end by 0 bases, with 10 bases between. CDR1 and CDR2 from the germline V gene are SGHAT and FQNNGV. CDR3 length: 15 amino acids. This chain's CDR3 is CASSLGGQDSYEQYF. The CDR3 DNA is TGTGCCAGCAGCTTAGGGGGACAAGACTCCTACGAGCAGTACTTC.

The CDR3 region has the DNA TGTGCCAGCAGCTTGTCAGGGTCTGGAAACACCATATATTTT. Protein: CASSLSGSGNTIYF. The chain links TRBV5-4 to TRBJ1-3; tentatively, D is TRBD1 (5 bases). V was pared by 1 base and J by 1 base, with 6 bases between. CDR1 is SGHNT, CDR2 YYREEE, per germline (reference sequence). The CDR3 has 14 amino acids.

The chain couples TRBV11-2 to TRBJ1-6; TRBD1 might be the D (6 bases). CDR3 length: 17 residues. Trimming removed 5 bases at V and 3 bases at J, with 17 bases between. Germline V CDR1 and CDR2: SGHAT, FQNNGV. CDR3 bases: TGTGCCAGCAGCCCTGACAGGACCCCACGCTATAATTCACCCCTCCACTTT. Its translation is CASSPDRTPRYNSPLHF.

The genes are TRBV14 and TRBJ1-2, with TRBD1 identical over 7 bases. CDR1 is SGHDN, CDR2 FVKESK, per germline. Unmatched junction bases numbered 3, after V lost 1 base and J lost 7 bases. This CDR3 is 13 amino acids long. The CDR3 protein is CASSQGQGFGYTF. The CDR3 DNA sequence: TGTGCCAGCAGCCAAGGACAGGGCTTTGGCTACACCTTC.

For this clone: A read error may account for a junction end that differs from germline. The rearrangement joins TRBV5-6 to TRBJ1-4, with D possibly TRBD1 on 6 matching bases. The germline V gene has CDR1 SGHDT and CDR2 YYEEEE. The CDR3 consists of 15 residues. CDR3 residues: CASTLGGHGNEKLFF. In nucleotides, the CDR3 is TGTGCCAGCACCTTGGGGGGGCACGGTAATGAAAAACTGTTTTTT.

The chain joins TRBV7-3 to TRBJ2-1; the match to TRBD2 covers 11 bases. Germline CDR1 and CDR2: SGHTA and FQGTGA. This CDR3 has 15 amino acids. The V segment lost 3 bases and the J segment 4 bases; nucleotides outside the gene matches: 2. This CDR3 reads CASSFGTSGYNEQFF. CDR3 nucleotide sequence: TGTGCCAGCAGCTTTGGGACTAGCGGATACAATGAGCAGTTCTTC.

The rearrangement links TRBV14 to TRBJ2-7, with 9 bases that match TRBD2. J gave up 3 bases and V 4 bases, and 16 bases lay outside the gene matches. From germline, CDR1 is SGHDN and CDR2 FVKESK. This CDR3 contains 18 residues. Here the CDR3 reads CASSPLKTVSGSLYEQYF. As DNA, the CDR3 is TGTGCCAGCAGCCCCCTTAAGACCGTTAGCGGGAGTCTCTACGAGCAGTACTTC.

The chain is built from TRBV6-5 and TRBJ2-2; D may correspond to TRBD1 or TRBD2 (6 bases each). V shed 0 bases and J shed 5 bases, with 13 bases lying between them. From germline, CDR1 is MNHEY and CDR2 SVGAGI. This CDR3 comprises 16 residues. CDR3 amino acids: CASSYSKGGDTGELFF. The CDR3 nucleotides read TGTGCCAGCAGTTACTCTAAGGGGGGAGATACCGGGGAGCTGTTTTTT.

The chain uses TRBV6-1 and TRBJ2-3; D might be TRBD1 (6 bases). Trimming removed 6 bases from V and 0 bases from J, with 13 bases in between. The CDR3 contains 15 residues. Germline V gene data show CDR1 as MNHNS and CDR2 as SASEGT. As DNA, the CDR3 is TGTGCCAGCAGGCCTTGGGACATTAGCACAGATACGCAGTATTTT. The encoded protein is CASRPWDISTDTQYF.

The chain links TRBV2 to TRBJ2-5, with a possible D match to TRBD2 (6 bases). CDR3 length: 13 residues. Deletions cut 3 bases from V and 10 bases from J, with 15 bases between. The germline V gene has CDR1 SNHLY and CDR2 FYNNEI. This CDR3 reads CASSEGYRGIQYF. The CDR3 region has the DNA TGTGCCAGCAGTGAGGGGTACCGCGGGATCCAGTACTTC.

This chain connects TRBV7-3 to TRBJ2-5; 8 bases map to TRBD1. V lost 5 bases, J lost 5 bases, and 10 bases stayed unmatched. CDR3 length: 15 residues. Germline V lookup: CDR1 SGHTA, CDR2 FQGTGA. The CDR3 here is CASSARQGMEETQYF. CDR3 nucleotides: TGTGCCAGCAGCGCGCGACAGGGGATGGAGGAGACCCAGTACTTC. The complete variable domain, with remaining parts taken from reference TRBV7-3 and TRBJ2-5, reads GAGVSQTPSNKVTEKGKYVELRCDPISGHTALYWYRQSLGQGPEFLIYFQGTGAADDSGLPNDRFFAVRPEGSVSTLKIQRTERGDSAVYLCASSARQGMEETQYFGPGTRLLVL.

CDR3 bases: TGCGCCAGCAGCTCCACGCCTCTTCGACTAGCGGATATAGACTACGAGCAGTACTTC. It translates to CASSSTPLRLADIDYEQYF. V is TRBV5-1 and J is TRBJ2-7, with TRBD2 matching over 9 bases. Germline trimming cut 3 bases from V and 3 bases from J; bases unmatched to any gene: 19. The germline CDR1 and CDR2 sequences are SGHRS and YFSETQ. CDR3 length: 19 residues.

V gene TRBV28 combines with J gene TRBJ2-3; D tentatively reads TRBD1 or TRBD2 (6 bases each). Per the germline V gene, CDR1 is MDHEN and CDR2 is SYDVKM. Trimming cost V 6 bases and J 0 bases, with 13 bases left between them. This CDR3 is built from 15 residues. As DNA, the CDR3 is TGTGCCAGCAGGAAAACAGGGACTAGCACAGATACGCAGTATTTT. Protein product: CASRKTGTSTDTQYF.

This sequence joins TRBV6-1 and TRBJ1-6; D not resolved. Between the trimmed V and J ends, which lost 3 bases and 10 bases, there was a span of 16 bases. Germline assignment: CDR1 MNHNS and CDR2 SASEGT. This CDR3 contains 15 residues. As DNA, the CDR3 is TGTGCCAGCAGTGAGGCAGGCGGCCGCTTCTCACCCCTCCACTTT. Translated, it gives CASSEAGGRFSPLHF.

This chain links TRBV5-8 with TRBJ2-2; TRBD1 or TRBD2 may be the D gene (5 bases each). Between the trimmed V and J ends, which lost 5 bases and 0 bases, there was a span of 11 bases. CDR1 and CDR2 from the germline V gene are SGHTS and YDEGEE. The CDR3 has 15 amino acids. The CDR3 protein is CASRTGTSNTGELFF. The CDR3 region has the DNA TGTGCCAGCAGAACCGGGACGTCGAACACCGGGGAGCTGTTTTTT.

The chain uses TRBV5-1 and TRBJ2-7; either TRBD1 or TRBD2 may fit D (5 bases each). The CDR3 contains 14 residues. With 4 bases removed from V and 3 bases from J, the gap between germline ends came to 14 bases. Germline loops: CDR1 SGHRS, CDR2 YFSETQ. CDR3 bases: TGCGCCAGCAGCGCCTGGGACCGGGACTACGAGCAGTACTTC. Amino acids: CASSAWDRDYEQYF.

The chain has TRBV10-3 and TRBJ2-1; 7 bases are shared with TRBD2. Looked up from germline, CDR1 is ENHRY and CDR2 is SYGVKD. This CDR3 has 16 amino acids. The ends lost 1 base at V and 2 bases at J; junction bases unmatched: 5. The CDR3 is CAISEFRGETYNEQFF. The CDR3 nucleotides are TGTGCCATCAGTGAGTTCCGGGGGGAAACCTACAATGAGCAGTTCTTC.

The CDR3 nucleotides are TGTGCCAGCAGCTTAATGGGGGCAGCAGATACGCAGTATTTT. Amino acids: CASSLMGAADTQYF. The chain couples TRBV7-3 to TRBJ2-3, with TRBD1 as a possible D gene (6 bases). The CDR3 contains 14 residues. Deletions cut 1 base from V and 4 bases from J, with 9 bases between. Germline assignment: CDR1 SGHTA and CDR2 FQGTGA.

The V gene is TRBV7-2, the J gene TRBJ2-1; the match to TRBD2 covers 7 bases. V shed 1 base, J shed 0 bases, and the junction held 9 bases outside the gene matches. The CDR3 covers 18 residues. Germline V lookup: CDR1 SGHTA, CDR2 FQGNSA. CDR3 residues: CASSLVLASGFSYNEQFF. The DNA of the CDR3 is TGTGCCAGCAGCTTAGTATTGGCTAGCGGATTCTCCTACAATGAGCAGTTCTTC.

The CDR3 DNA follows: TGTGCCAGCAGCTTAGCAGAAGGGAGGGAGACCCAGTACTTC. The encoded protein is CASSLAEGRETQYF. V gene TRBV7-9 combines with J gene TRBJ2-5, with TRBD2 as a possible D gene (6 bases). CDR3 size: 14 residues. The germline CDR1 and CDR2 sequences are SEHNR and FQNEAQ (reference sequence). The V and J ends lost 0 bases and 5 bases respectively, with 10 bases between them.

V usage is TRBV27 and J usage is TRBJ2-1; D is uncertain. The CDR3 length is 15 residues. V lost 4 bases and J lost 0, with 10 bases in between. Germline V lookup: CDR1 MNHEY, CDR2 SMNVEV (reference sequence). In DNA, the CDR3 is TGTGCCAGCAGTTCTGTACAGAGCTCCTACAATGAGCAGTTCTTC. It translates to CASSSVQSSYNEQFF.

The J gene is TRBJ1-2, the V gene TRBV9; the D is unclear. Germline CDR1 SGDLS, CDR2 YYNGEE. Trimming shortened V by 4 bases and J by 4 bases, and 14 bases separated the two germline ends. The CDR3 totals 14 residues. DNA of the CDR3: TGTGCCAGCAGCCCCCGGACGGCCCCCTATGGCTACACCTTC. Its protein is CASSPRTAPYGYTF.

This clone has only one observation. The J gene is TRBJ2-7, the V gene TRBV7-8; no definite D call. CDR1 and CDR2 from the germline V gene are SGHVS and FQNEAQ. V lost 2 bases and J lost 7, with 15 bases in between. The CDR3 has 14 amino acids. The DNA for the CDR3 is TGTGCCAGCAGCTTAACTCCAGGTAGTATGGAGCAGTACTTC. This sequence encodes CASSLTPGSMEQYF.